A single sample is the source of the 10 T cell receptor beta chains below, sequenced in a study of control samples from healthy donors and cancer patients. The protocol was immunoSEQ multiplex PCR, while the TCRdb copy is restricted to in-frame clones and leaves out a portion. The sample lists about 71,000 clones, under 90% seen once, with around 19% in the top ten. Specimen: PBMCs. Receptor source: a man aged 60-69 years with lung cancer.

The genes are TRBV10-3 and TRBJ1-1; weak D call: TRBD1 (5 bases). V lost 2 bases and J 3 bases, leaving 7 bases between the germline ends. Germline lookup yields CDR1 ENHRY and CDR2 SYGVKD. The CDR3 runs to 13 residues. CDR3 in DNA: TGTGCCATCAGTGAGGGGGGTGACACTGAAGCTTTCTTT. Translation: CAISEGGDTEAFF.

The chain recombines TRBV9 with TRBJ2-7; 8 bases are a match to TRBD2. This CDR3 spans 15 amino acids. The germline CDR1 and CDR2 sequences are SGDLS and YYNGEE. V lost 4 bases, J lost 2 bases, and 8 bases stayed unmatched. Here the CDR3 reads CASSPREGRPYEQYF. As DNA, the CDR3 is TGTGCCAGCAGCCCCCGGGAGGGGCGCCCCTACGAGCAGTACTTC.

V gene TRBV7-9 combines with J gene TRBJ2-3; perhaps TRBD2 as D (6 bases). This CDR3 is built from 17 residues. Germline CDR1 SEHNR, CDR2 FQNEAQ (reference sequence). The V end was cut by 2 bases, the J end by 0 bases, with 15 bases between. The CDR3 nucleotides read TGTGCCAGCAGCTTACGTCCGGGGGAAAAGAGCACAGATACGCAGTATTTT. It encodes CASSLRPGEKSTDTQYF.

CDR3 region: CASSPRVAGGDTQYF. In nucleotides, the CDR3 is TGTGCCAGCAGCCCCCGAGTAGCGGGGGGAGATACGCAGTATTTT. This chain joins TRBV9 and TRBJ2-3; 10 positions agree with TRBD2. Germline V CDR1 and CDR2: SGDLS, YYNGEE. The CDR3 loop spans 15 amino acids. Trimming removed 4 bases from V and 5 bases from J; junction bases left unmatched: 7.

The V gene is TRBV9, the J gene TRBJ1-3; D not certain. V lost 4 bases to trimming and J lost 7 bases, with 12 bases between them. From germline, CDR1 is SGDLS and CDR2 YYNGEE. This CDR3 region has 13 residues. The CDR3 loop reads CASSSPGVNTIYF. CDR3 sequence (DNA): TGTGCCAGCAGCTCTCCTGGGGTGAACACCATATATTTT. The whole variable domain, filled in from reference TRBV9 and TRBJ1-3, reads DSGVTQTPKHLITATGQRVTLRCSPRSGDLSVYWYQQSLDQGLQFLIQYYNGEERAKGNILERFSAQQFPDLHSELNLSSLELGDSALYFCASSSPGVNTIYFGEGSWLTVV.

The V gene is TRBV5-1, the J gene TRBJ1-6, with D possibly TRBD1 on 6 matching bases. Per the germline V gene, CDR1 is SGHRS and CDR2 is YFSETQ. The CDR3 runs to 16 residues. V dropped 2 bases and J dropped 10 bases, with 19 bases sitting between them. The CDR3 region has the DNA TGCGCCAGCAGCTTAGGTCAGGGGAATAAAGAATCACCCCTCCACTTT. Protein sequence: CASSLGQGNKESPLHF.

V and J are TRBV5-5 and TRBJ1-5; 8 bases align to TRBD1. Per the germline V gene, CDR1 is SGHKS and CDR2 is YYEKEE (reference sequence). This CDR3 is 15 amino acids long. V shed 4 bases and J 7 bases; nucleotides not matched to a gene: 10. CDR3 amino acids: CASSVTGGPLQPQHF. The CDR3 DNA follows: TGTGCCAGCAGCGTAACAGGGGGACCATTGCAGCCCCAGCATTTT.

This rearrangement joins TRBV6-4 to TRBJ1-1; 7 bases line up with TRBD1. The V gene's germline CDR1 is MRHNA and CDR2 SNTAGT. Germline trimming cut 5 bases from V and 1 base from J; bases unmatched to any gene: 4. There are 14 residues in the CDR3. CDR3 sequence: CASSLDRANTEAFF. The CDR3 DNA sequence: TGTGCCAGCAGTTTAGACAGGGCGAACACTGAAGCTTTCTTT.

The chain uses TRBV5-1 and TRBJ1-2; the D gene is possibly TRBD1 (6 bases). Germline V lookup: CDR1 SGHRS, CDR2 YFSETQ. V lost 4 bases, J lost 7 bases, and 11 bases lay in between. There are 12 residues in the CDR3. CDR3 nucleotides: TGCGCCAGCAGCCCACAGGGAGTTGGCTACACCTTC. Translating it yields CASSPQGVGYTF.

J is TRBJ2-7 and V is TRBV6-5; D might be TRBD1 (5 bases). This CDR3 is built from 13 residues. Germline CDR1 is MNHEY and CDR2 is SVGAGI. V was trimmed by 8 bases and J by 2 bases, leaving 13 bases between them. Written as DNA, the CDR3 is TGTGCCAGCGGACACACCGGAACCTACGAGCAGTACGTC. The encoded protein is CASGHTGTYEQYV.